This entry lists 27 T cell receptor beta chains sequenced from one sample in a study of blood T cell repertoires in COVID-19. Only in-frame clones appear in the TCRdb table, and some are missing; sequencing was by immunoSEQ multiplex PCR. Of fewer than 250,000 clones listed, around four fifths were seen once; the top ten hold around 8.7%. The sample taken for sequencing was peripheral blood. Receptors were obtained from a woman aged 45-65 years with acute or convalescent COVID-19.

The chain recombines TRBV27 with TRBJ1-2, with D maybe TRBD1 (5 bases). Germline assignment: CDR1 MNHEY and CDR2 SMNVEV (reference sequence). This CDR3 contains 15 residues. Trimming took 1 base from V and 6 from J, leaving 15 bases between them. CDR3 protein: CASSLYRSQYNGYTF. In DNA, the CDR3 is TGTGCCAGCAGTTTATACAGGTCTCAGTATAATGGCTACACCTTC.

The rearrangement uses TRBV25-1 and TRBJ1-2, with 8 bases matching TRBD1. Germline V gene sequence: CDR1 MGHDK, CDR2 SYGVNS. The ends lost 3 bases at V and 4 bases at J; junction bases unmatched: 4. The CDR3 totals 14 residues. CDR3 sequence: CASSEIGQGYGYTF. The DNA for the CDR3 is TGTGCCAGCAGTGAGATAGGACAGGGCTATGGCTACACCTTC.

The chain employs TRBV18 and TRBJ2-5, with 10 bases matching TRBD1. The CDR3 is made up of 16 amino acids. The germline V gene has CDR1 KGHSH and CDR2 LQKENI. V was clipped by 2 bases and J by 5 bases; unmatched bases: 8. The DNA of the CDR3 is TGTGCCAGCTCACCAAGGACAGGGGGGGGCCGGGAGACCCAGTACTTC. As protein: CASSPRTGGGRETQYF.

The V gene is TRBV7-2, the J gene TRBJ1-1; D ambiguous. This CDR3 spans 14 amino acids. Germline CDR1 and CDR2: SGHTA and FQGNSA. V shed 5 bases and J shed 1 base, with 11 bases lying between them. The CDR3 bases are TGTGCCAGCAGCACACCAGTCGCGAACACTGAAGCTTTCTTT. Its translation: CASSTPVANTEAFF.

V gene TRBV15 combines with J gene TRBJ1-2; D gene unclear. CDR3 length equals 14 residues. Germline V CDR1 and CDR2: LNHNV, YYDKDF (reference sequence). V was clipped by 0 bases and J by 8 bases, with 13 bases between them. CDR3 region: CATSRDLVAGGYTF. The CDR3, as DNA: TGTGCCACCAGCAGAGATTTGGTAGCGGGAGGCTACACCTTC.

The gene calls are TRBV28 and TRBJ2-1; 10 bases are a match to TRBD2. CDR1 is MDHEN and CDR2 is SYDVKM in the germline V gene. CDR3 size: 15 residues. The J segment lost 3 bases and the V segment lost 7 bases, leaving 6 bases of the junction unmatched. CDR3 DNA sequence: TGTGCCAGCAAACCGACTAGCGGGTACTACAATGAGCAGTTCTTC. Encoded protein: CASKPTSGYYNEQFF.

The chain employs TRBV5-1 and TRBJ1-4; 8 positions agree with TRBD1. The ends lost 5 bases at V and 10 bases at J; junction bases unmatched: 10. The germline gives CDR1 SGHRS, CDR2 YFSETQ. This CDR3 is built from 14 residues. Here the CDR3 DNA reads TGCGCCAGCAGATACGGACAGGGCCGGGGAAAACTGTTTTTT. Amino acid sequence: CASRYGQGRGKLFF.

In DNA form, the CDR3 reads TGTGCCAGTAGTATCTACACAGGGTACACTGAAGCTTTCTTT. As protein: CASSIYTGYTEAFF. The chain recombines TRBV19 with TRBJ1-1; a weak D match, TRBD1 (6 bases). Germline values: CDR1 LNHDA, CDR2 SQIVND (reference sequence). The CDR3 spans 14 residues. V lost 3 bases to trimming and J lost 3 bases, with 11 bases between them.

The chain joins TRBV29-1 to TRBJ2-1; TRBD2 matches 10 bases. CDR1 and CDR2 (germline): SQVTM, ANQGSEA. J gave up 8 bases and V 6 bases, and 13 bases lay outside the gene matches. There are 15 residues in the CDR3. The CDR3 reads CSVPGSSGSFDEQFF. The DNA of the CDR3 is TGCAGCGTCCCAGGGTCTAGCGGGAGTTTCGATGAGCAGTTCTTC.

The V call is TRBV3-1 (or the pseudogene TRBV3-2), the J call TRBJ2-3, with TRBD2 identical over 9 bases. The trim removed 4 bases at V and 3 bases at J, leaving 8 bases unmatched. CDR1 and CDR2 (germline): LGHDT, YNNKEL (reference sequence). The CDR3 has 16 residues. CDR3 protein: CASSPPGTSRTDTQYF. As DNA, the CDR3 is TGTGCCAGCAGCCCTCCCGGGACTAGCAGAACAGATACGCAGTATTTT.

The DNA of the CDR3 is TGTGCCACCAGTGACCCTGGACAGCAAGAGACCCAGTACTTC. Its translation is CATSDPGQQETQYF. This chain joins TRBV24-1 and TRBJ2-5; a possible D gene is TRBD1 (6 bases). This CDR3 has 14 residues. The ends were cut back, 4 bases at V and 2 bases at J, with 10 bases in the middle. CDR1 KGHDR and CDR2 SFDVKD come from the germline V gene.

The genes are TRBV12-5 and TRBJ1-1; tentative D call: TRBD1 (5 bases). Germline V gene lookup returns CDR1 LGHNT and CDR2 FRNRAP. Trimming stripped 6 bases from V and 5 bases from J, with 28 bases between. The CDR3 runs 18 residues. CDR3: CASGVLVKEGTSQTEAFF. CDR3 in DNA: TGTGCTAGTGGGGTCCTAGTGAAGGAGGGGACGTCACAAACTGAAGCTTTCTTT.

In this sample, this clone turned up a few times. CDR3 residues: CASSGGANPGGNQPQHF. Written as DNA, the CDR3 is TGTGCCAGCAGTGGCGGGGCAAACCCTGGGGGCAATCAGCCCCAGCATTTT. The chain combines TRBV6-4 with TRBJ1-5; maybe TRBD1 (5 bases). Germline CDR1 is MRHNA and CDR2 is SNTAGT. Trimming removed 4 bases from V and 2 bases from J, with 18 bases in between. CDR3 length: 17 residues.

The rearrangement uses TRBV10-2 and TRBJ1-4, with a tentative D call TRBD1 (6 bases). The germline V gene has CDR1 WSHSY and CDR2 SAAADI. The V and J ends lost 4 bases and 7 bases respectively, with 13 bases between them. The CDR3 runs 14 residues. The CDR3 DNA reads as TGCGCCAGCAGTGTCGGGGGGCGGCTTGAAAAACTGTTTTTT. It specifies CASSVGGRLEKLFF.

V usage is TRBV27 and J usage is TRBJ2-7; no reliable D call. Germline V CDR1 and CDR2: MNHEY, SMNVEV (reference sequence). V was shortened by 5 bases and J by 3 bases, with 17 bases between the two germline ends. The CDR3 runs 15 residues. CDR3: CASSPLEFARYEQYF. In DNA, the CDR3 is TGTGCCAGCAGTCCCTTGGAGTTTGCACGCTACGAGCAGTACTTC.

The gene calls are TRBV28 and TRBJ2-7; a possible D gene is TRBD1 (6 bases). V gave up 5 bases and J gave up 3 bases, with 23 bases separating them. This CDR3 contains 17 residues. CDR1 and CDR2 from the germline V gene are MDHEN and SYDVKM. The CDR3 DNA is TGTGCCAGCAGTCTCAGCGACACCCAGGGACACTACTACGAGCAGTACTTC. This translates into CASSLSDTQGHYYEQYF.

The chain employs TRBV15 and TRBJ2-2; D is uncertain. Trimming left V 2 bases short and J 7 bases short, with 11 bases between. Germline V gene data show CDR1 as LNHNV and CDR2 as YYDKDF (reference sequence). CDR3 size: 14 residues. Written as DNA, the CDR3 is TGTGCCACCAGCAGAAATTACATCGACGGGGAGCTGTTTTTT. Its protein product is CATSRNYIDGELFF.

This clone occurred a few times. The chain links TRBV29-1 to TRBJ2-5; 10 bases fit TRBD2. There are 12 residues in the CDR3. With V trimmed by 5 bases and J by 5 bases, 2 bases remained unmatched. Germline-derived CDR1 and CDR2 are SQVTM and ANQGSEA. The chain's CDR3 is CSVSGRAETQYF. The DNA for the CDR3 is TGCAGCGTTAGCGGGAGGGCTGAGACCCAGTACTTC.

The V and J genes are TRBV7-8 and TRBJ2-7; a possible D gene is TRBD1 (5 bases). CDR1 is SGHVS, CDR2 FQNEAQ, per germline. V was trimmed by 3 bases and J by 5 bases, leaving 17 bases between them. The CDR3 extends over 15 amino acids. CDR3 DNA: TGTGCCAGCAGCTTCAGGGCCGAGTTTGCCCACGAGCAGTACTTC. This gives the protein CASSFRAEFAHEQYF.

The rearrangement joins TRBV2 to TRBJ2-3; tentative D call: TRBD2 (5 bases). From germline, CDR1 is SNHLY and CDR2 FYNNEI. This CDR3 is built from 13 residues. V was shortened by 6 bases and J by 6 bases, with 13 bases between the two germline ends. CDR3 sequence: CASRKEAMDTQYF. The CDR3 bases are TGTGCCAGCAGGAAGGAGGCTATGGATACGCAGTATTTT.

This chain connects TRBV29-1 to TRBJ2-1; D not certain. CDR3 size: 13 residues. Germline lookup yields CDR1 SQVTM and CDR2 ANQGSEA. In nucleotides, the CDR3 is TGCAGTTTCCCCGCGCAGATCGGGAATGAGCAGTTCTTC. As protein: CSFPAQIGNEQFF.

The rearrangement joins TRBV27 to TRBJ2-7, with 8 bases fitting TRBD1. V dropped 5 bases and J dropped 4; count of bases not matched to a gene: 7. CDR3 length: 14 residues. Per the germline V gene, CDR1 is MNHEY and CDR2 is SMNVEV (reference sequence). The CDR3: CASSPWTGSYEQYF. The CDR3, as DNA: TGTGCCAGCAGTCCCTGGACAGGGTCATACGAGCAGTACTTC.

The rearrangement uses TRBV18 and TRBJ2-7, with 7 nucleotides matching TRBD1. Germline CDR1 KGHSH, CDR2 LQKENI. The CDR3 has 14 amino acids. Trimming removed 4 bases from V and 2 bases from J; junction bases left unmatched: 5. This CDR3 is CASSLDRATYEQYF. For the CDR3, the DNA is TGTGCCAGCTCACTCGACAGGGCCACCTACGAGCAGTACTTC.

The genes are TRBV21-1 and TRBJ2-1; the table's D call of TRBD1 was not tested on the DNA. TRBV21-1 is a documented pseudogene. The CDR3 runs 17 residues. CDR3 in DNA: TGTGCCAGCAGCCGATGTACTCACCACCTGGGCCACAATGAGCAGTTCTTC. This encodes CASSRCTHHLGHNEQFF.

This chain joins TRBV13 and TRBJ1-2, with D maybe TRBD1 (5 bases). The CDR3 contains 15 residues. Per germline, CDR1 PRHDT and CDR2 FYEKMQ (reference sequence). Trimming left V 5 bases short and J 4 bases short, with 17 bases between. This CDR3 reads CASSPSQGYGYGYTF. Here the CDR3 DNA reads TGTGCCAGCAGCCCCTCGCAGGGATATGGCTATGGCTACACCTTC. The whole variable domain, filled in from reference TRBV13 and TRBJ1-2, reads AAGVIQSPRHLIKEKRETATLKCYPIPRHDTVYWYQQGPGQDPQFLISFYEKMQSDKGSIPDRFSAQQFSDYHSELNMSSLELGDSALYFCASSPSQGYGYGYTFGSGTRLTVV.

This chain uses TRBV9 with TRBJ2-3, with 12 bases aligning to TRBD2. CDR1 SGDLS and CDR2 YYNGEE come from the germline V gene. The CDR3 is made up of 18 amino acids. V trimming: 4 bases; J trimming: 3 bases; junction bases outside the gene matches: 12. CDR3 coding DNA: TGTGCCAGCAGCCAACGGGGTCTAGCGGGAGGGGGTACAGATACGCAGTATTTT. Protein product: CASSQRGLAGGGTDTQYF.

The chain links TRBV2 to TRBJ2-6; possibly TRBD2 for D (6 bases). Trimming pared 3 bases from V and 1 base from J, leaving 10 bases between. This CDR3 has 16 residues. Germline V gene data show CDR1 as SNHLY and CDR2 as FYNNEI. The CDR3: CASSEGGGSGANVLTF. DNA for the CDR3: TGTGCCAGCAGTGAGGGTGGAGGGTCTGGGGCCAACGTCCTGACTTTC.